The TCR beta chain described here comes from a study of long-term antiretroviral therapy in people with HIV. J gave up 4 bases and V 6 bases, and 5 bases lay outside the gene matches. There are 14 residues in the CDR3. The germline CDR1 and CDR2 sequences are MNHEY and SVGAGI. Every participant gave one or more pre-ART and two or more post-ART PBMC samples. Version v3.0 of the immunoSEQ assay was performed at survey level. TCRdb keeps only in-frame clones here, not all; method: immunoSEQ multiplex PCR. The sample records 15,000 to 20,000 clones, roughly 77% being singletons. The V gene is TRBV6-5, the J gene TRBJ2-2; 7 bases agree with TRBD1. Sequenced material: unsorted PBMCs, taken 0.3 years after starting antiretroviral therapy. The TCR comes from a man younger than 35 with HIV. The chain's CDR3 is CASRGGQSTGELFF. CDR3 coding DNA: TGTGCCAGCAGAGGGGGACAGAGCACCGGGGAGCTGTTTTTT.